These 20 T cell receptor beta chains were sequenced from one sample in a study of blood T cell repertoires in COVID-19 (dated by TCRdb to about 2020). Libraries were prepared through the immunoSEQ multiplex PCR assay. This is the immuneACCESS table as TCRdb keeps it, with only in-frame sequences that have V and J called. A part of the clones is gone; compared with another copy, unresolved V genes explain less than half, and the rest is unexplained. This sample lists over 150,000 clones; more than 70% were detected once. The biggest ten clones account for roughly 19% of the sample. The sequencing input was peripheral blood. The receptors shown here come from a woman in her 70s who had recovered from COVID-19.

The chain recombines TRBV6-2 or TRBV6-3 with TRBJ1-2, with a possible D match to TRBD1 (5 bases). Germline CDR1 MNHEY, CDR2 SVGEGT. V dropped 6 bases and J dropped 8 bases, with 13 bases sitting between them. CDR3 length equals 12 residues. DNA for the CDR3: TGTGCCAGCAGCCTCCGGGGGGAGGGCTACACCTTC. Its translation is CASSLRGEGYTF.

CDR3 nucleotides: TGTGCCACCAGTAACCCCGCGGCCGGGACAGGAGCCCCCCGGGAGACCCAGTACTTC. Translated, it gives CATSNPAAGTGAPRETQYF. The V and J genes are TRBV24-1 and TRBJ2-5; 8 positions agree with TRBD1. Germline CDR1 reads KGHDR; CDR2 reads SFDVKD. The CDR3 extends over 19 amino acids. The junction had 22 bases not matched to a gene; V was cut back by 6 bases and J by 5 bases.

The chain couples TRBV9 to TRBJ2-7; maybe TRBD2 (6 bases). Germline V gene data show CDR1 as SGDLS and CDR2 as YYNGEE. CDR3 length: 13 residues. Trimming took off 0 bases at V and 4 bases at J, with 8 bases between the two ends. CDR3 region: CASSVVGGYEQYF. In nucleotides, the CDR3 is TGTGCCAGCAGCGTAGTCGGGGGTTACGAGCAGTACTTC.

The chain has TRBV18 and TRBJ2-2; D not resolved. Per the germline V gene, CDR1 is KGHSH and CDR2 is LQKENI. Between the trimmed V and J ends, which lost 4 bases and 2 bases, there was a span of 5 bases. There are 13 residues in the CDR3. CDR3 nucleotides: TGTGCCAGCTCACTTATTAACACCGGGGAGCTGTTTTTT. Amino acid sequence: CASSLINTGELFF.

The chain links TRBV7-8 to TRBJ2-7; D might be TRBD2 (7 bases). This CDR3 has 14 amino acids. Trimming stripped 5 bases from V and 2 bases from J, with 13 bases between. Germline V gene sequence: CDR1 SGHVS, CDR2 FQNEAQ. The CDR3: CASSQRGGAYEQYF. The DNA of the CDR3 is TGTGCCAGCAGCCAAAGGGGGGGGGCCTACGAGCAGTACTTC.

In DNA form, the CDR3 reads TGTGCCACCGGGGGGGCCGGCGAGACCCAGTACTTC. Its translation is CATGGAGETQYF. The chain links TRBV10-3 to TRBJ2-5; 8 nucleotides agree with TRBD2. This CDR3 spans 12 amino acids. Germline trimming cut 10 bases from V and 5 bases from J; bases unmatched to any gene: 6. Germline V gene sequence: CDR1 ENHRY, CDR2 SYGVKD.

J is TRBJ2-2 and V is TRBV7-9, with a possible D match to TRBD2 (6 bases). Per germline, CDR1 SEHNR and CDR2 FQNEAQ (reference sequence). V lost 8 bases to trimming and J lost 4 bases, with 17 bases between them. The CDR3 contains 15 residues. CDR3 sequence (DNA): TGTGCCAGCCCCCCTTCGGGAGTCCTCACCGGGGAGCTGTTTTTT. It translates to CASPPSGVLTGELFF.

The chain combines TRBV30 with TRBJ2-1, with D maybe TRBD2 (5 bases). Trimming removed 1 base from V and 8 bases from J, with 27 bases in between. Germline V CDR1 and CDR2: GTSNPN, SVGIG (reference sequence). CDR3 size: 18 residues. Here the CDR3 DNA reads TGTGCCTGGAGTGGGCAATGGGCAACTAGAGCTCTTTCGCATGAGCAGTTCTTC. Protein product: CAWSGQWATRALSHEQFF.

CDR3 bases: TGTGCCAGCAGTTATCGGGGTTTCTCTGGGGCCAACGTCCTGACTTTC. It encodes CASSYRGFSGANVLTF. The rearrangement links TRBV6-2 or TRBV6-3 to TRBJ2-6, with D tentatively TRBD2 (5 bases). The germline V gene has CDR1 MNHEY and CDR2 SVGEGT. Between the trimmed V and J ends, which lost 3 bases and 0 bases, there was a span of 9 bases. The CDR3 contains 16 residues.

The chain uses TRBV10-3 and TRBJ1-3, with 8 bases matching TRBD1. V lost 10 bases and J lost 2; bases outside the gene matches: 10. CDR1 and CDR2 from the germline V gene are ENHRY and SYGVKD. This CDR3 region has 15 residues. The CDR3 nucleotides are TGTGCCACCGCGACCCCCAGGGGGCCTGGAAACACCATATATTTT. Translated, it gives CATATPRGPGNTIYF.

This sequence joins TRBV3-1 (or the pseudogene TRBV3-2) and TRBJ2-1; D is uncertain. CDR3 length: 13 residues. Trimming cost V 2 bases and J 4 bases, with 6 bases left between them. Germline V gene sequence: CDR1 LGHDT, CDR2 YNNKEL (reference sequence). The CDR3 DNA follows: TGTGCCAGCAGCCAACCCCCGTACAATGAGCAGTTCTTC. Amino acid sequence: CASSQPPYNEQFF.

J is TRBJ1-2 and V is TRBV3-1 (or the pseudogene TRBV3-2), with D perhaps matching TRBD1 (6 bases). Trimming pared 0 bases from V and 4 bases from J, leaving 12 bases between. The CDR3 runs 15 residues. Germline V gene sequence: CDR1 LGHDT, CDR2 YNNKEL (reference sequence). The CDR3 region has the DNA TGTGCCAGCAGCCAAGAGGGGGGGGCCTTCTATGGCTACACCTTC. Residues: CASSQEGGAFYGYTF.

V and J are TRBV28 and TRBJ2-7; D is undetermined. CDR3 size: 11 residues. Deletions cut 6 bases from V and 4 bases from J, with 7 bases between. Per the germline V gene, CDR1 is MDHEN and CDR2 is SYDVKM. CDR3 DNA sequence: TGTGCCAGCAGACGAGTGTACGAGCAGTACTTC. It is translated as CASRRVYEQYF.

The chain combines TRBV20-1 with TRBJ2-3; TRBD2 matches 11 bases. The ends lost 3 bases at V and 4 bases at J; junction bases unmatched: 9. CDR3 size: 16 residues. Germline loops: CDR1 DFQATT, CDR2 SNEGSKA (reference sequence). The CDR3 DNA sequence: TGCAGTGCTAGTGCCCTCTTAGCGGGAGGGCCAGATACGCAGTATTTT. Translated: CSASALLAGGPDTQYF.

This clone was observed a single time. This sequence joins TRBV5-4 and TRBJ2-5; the match to TRBD2 covers 8 bases. J was trimmed by 2 bases and V by 4 bases; bases with no gene match: 7. This CDR3 spans 15 amino acids. In germline, CDR1 is SGHNT, CDR2 YYREEE (reference sequence). Here the CDR3 DNA reads TGTGCCAGCAGCCCGGGGGGGCTTTCGCAAGAGACCCAGTACTTC. This translates into CASSPGGLSQETQYF. Using reference TRBV5-4 and TRBJ2-5 for the parts outside the CDR3, the full variable domain is ETGVTQSPTHLIKTRGQQVTLRCSSQSGHNTVSWYQQALGQGPQFIFQYYREEENGRGNFPPRFSGLQFPNYSSELNVNALELDDSALYLCASSPGGLSQETQYFGPGTRLLVL.

The table lists this clone with a count of one. The rearrangement links TRBV7-9 to TRBJ1-2; D is possibly TRBD1 (5 bases). This CDR3 is 12 amino acids long. CDR1 is SEHNR, CDR2 FQNEAQ, per germline (reference sequence). V lost 1 base and J 7 bases, leaving 7 bases between the germline ends. The CDR3 here is CASSLVQGGYTF. The CDR3 bases are TGTGCCAGCAGCTTAGTGCAGGGTGGCTACACCTTC.

This rearrangement joins TRBV5-1 to TRBJ1-1; the D is unclear. The ends were cut back, 0 bases at V and 10 bases at J, with 13 bases in the middle. This CDR3 has 13 residues. The germline V gene encodes CDR1 SGHRS and CDR2 YFSETQ. The DNA of the CDR3 is TGCGCCAGCAGCTTGGAGGAACTCGAGGGAGCTTTCTTT. Amino acids: CASSLEELEGAFF.

The chain's CDR3 is CASSLARRGEAFF. The CDR3 DNA reads TGTGCCAGCAGCTTGGCCAGAAGGGGTGAAGCTTTCTTT. The chain joins TRBV11-2 to TRBJ1-1; D possibly corresponds to TRBD1 (5 bases). With 3 bases removed from V and 7 bases from J, the gap between germline ends came to 12 bases. CDR3 size: 13 residues. CDR1 and CDR2 from the germline V gene are SGHAT and FQNNGV.

V and J are TRBV27 and TRBJ1-5; the D is unclear. V dropped 3 bases and J dropped 11 bases, with 20 bases sitting between them. The CDR3 runs 15 residues. The germline V gene encodes CDR1 MNHEY and CDR2 SMNVEV (reference sequence). The DNA for the CDR3 is TGTGCCAGCAGTTTTACCGGACTTCCTGGGCACTCCCAGCATTTT. It specifies CASSFTGLPGHSQHF.

This chain joins TRBV19 and TRBJ2-1; D may be TRBD2 (6 bases). Trimming took 0 bases from V and 5 from J, leaving 11 bases between them. The CDR3 spans 15 residues. Looked up from germline, CDR1 is LNHDA and CDR2 is SQIVND (reference sequence). CDR3 loop: CASSIDIGGNNEQFF. The CDR3 DNA reads as TGTGCCAGTAGTATAGATATCGGGGGAAACAATGAGCAGTTCTTC.